The clone carrying this T cell receptor beta chain was seen only a few times. Antigen specificity is unknown. The V end was cut by 3 bases, the J end by 6 bases, with 19 bases between. Looked up from germline, CDR1 is SGHKS and CDR2 is YYEKEE (reference sequence). This CDR3 contains 15 residues. The data stem from a study of CD8 T cells in ankylosing spondylitis. One entry per CDR3 protein results from TCRdb running MiXCR on the 5' RACE reads. Of about 190,000 distinct CDR3 sequences in the sample, 10% to 15% were seen once. Study conclusions and caveats: Matched synovial fluid from ankylosing spondylitis patients was reported to be enriched for disease-linked clones. Researchers report that disease-linked clones proved CD8+ and relatively rare in peripheral blood. For ankylosing spondylitis blood, a TCR beta motif of several highly homologous variants appeared characteristic.

The chain joins TRBV5-5 to TRBJ2-7, with D perhaps TRBD1 or TRBD2 (6 bases each). This TCR was recovered from a female donor with ankylosing spondylitis or in good health (not recorded which). Input material: blood, either unsorted or a sorted T cell fraction (not recorded which). The CDR3 loop reads CASSSYTRGVREQYF. The CDR3 region has the DNA TGTGCCAGCAGCTCATACACTAGGGGGGTCCGCGAGCAGTACTTC.